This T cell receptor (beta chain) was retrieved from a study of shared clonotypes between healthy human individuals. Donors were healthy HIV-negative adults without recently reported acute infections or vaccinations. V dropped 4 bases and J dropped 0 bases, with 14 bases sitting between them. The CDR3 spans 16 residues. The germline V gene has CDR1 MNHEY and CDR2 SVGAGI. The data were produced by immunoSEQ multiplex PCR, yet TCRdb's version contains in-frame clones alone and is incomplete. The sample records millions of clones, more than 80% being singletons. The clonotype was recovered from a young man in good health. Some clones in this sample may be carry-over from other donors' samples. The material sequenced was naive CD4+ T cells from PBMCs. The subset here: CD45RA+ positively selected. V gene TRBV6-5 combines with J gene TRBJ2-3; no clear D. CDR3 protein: CASSFTQSVSTDTQYF. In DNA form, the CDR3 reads TGTGCCAGCAGTTTTACACAGTCGGTGAGCACAGATACGCAGTATTTT.